The next 7 T cell receptor beta chains were all read from a single sample in a study of blood T cell repertoires in COVID-19. Profiling relied on immunoSEQ multiplex PCR, and the TCRdb table lists in-frame clones only, not all of them. The sample holds under 300,000 clones, about 80% seen once. What was sequenced was PBMCs or T cells enriched from blood (not recorded which). The receptor set was obtained from a man in his forties or fifties who had recovered from COVID-19.

The chain carries TRBV28 and TRBJ2-7; D is undetermined. Between the trimmed V and J ends, which lost 6 bases and 3 bases, there was a span of 9 bases. The CDR3 is 12 residues long. Germline CDR1 MDHEN, CDR2 SYDVKM. The CDR3 DNA follows: TGTGCCAGCAGGTCTCCGAGCTACGAGCAGTACTTC. It yields the protein CASRSPSYEQYF.

This clone has just one count. The J gene is TRBJ2-1, the V gene TRBV9; D may be TRBD2 (7 bases). The CDR3 loop spans 15 amino acids. V lost 0 bases and J 7 bases, leaving 14 bases between the germline ends. Germline V gives CDR1 SGDLS, CDR2 YYNGEE. In nucleotides, the CDR3 is TGTGCCAGCAGCGTAGGAGGGGGGGCCGGGAATGAGCAGTTCTTC. It encodes CASSVGGGAGNEQFF.

V and J are TRBV6-1 and TRBJ2-3, with a possible D match to TRBD1 (6 bases). This CDR3 region has 14 residues. V was trimmed by 3 bases and J by 4 bases, leaving 11 bases between them. Germline assignment: CDR1 MNHNS and CDR2 SASEGT. In nucleotides, the CDR3 is TGTGCCAGCAGTGACCAGTCAGGGGCAGATACGCAGTATTTT. This codes for CASSDQSGADTQYF.

The chain joins TRBV18 to TRBJ1-1; 8 bases align to TRBD1. Looked up from germline, CDR1 is KGHSH and CDR2 is LQKENI. The V gene end was trimmed by 6 bases and the J gene end by 5 bases; junction bases not matched to a gene: 5. The CDR3 is 13 residues long. The CDR3 loop is CASSPDRVTEAFF. The CDR3 coding sequence is TGTGCCAGCTCTCCGGACAGGGTAACTGAAGCTTTCTTT.

This chain links TRBV3-1 (or the pseudogene TRBV3-2) with TRBJ2-3; TRBD1 agrees at 12 bases. Germline V gives CDR1 LGHDT, CDR2 YNNKEL (reference sequence). The V and J ends lost 10 bases and 4 bases, in that order; junction bases with no gene match: 12. CDR3 length: 16 amino acids. The DNA of the CDR3 is TGTGCCACCACTGATCCGGGACAGGGGGCGGCAGATACGCAGTATTTT. Its translation is CATTDPGQGAADTQYF.

This chain connects TRBV24-1 to TRBJ2-7, with TRBD1 matching over 8 bases. Germline assignment: CDR1 KGHDR and CDR2 SFDVKD. This CDR3 spans 19 amino acids. Losses at the gene ends were 5 bases for V and 0 bases for J; bases not matched to a gene: 17. CDR3 in DNA: TGTGCCACCAGTGGCCTGTTGGGACGCAGGGGACAGGCCTCCTACGAGCAGTACTTC. Translating gives CATSGLLGRRGQASYEQYF.

The rearrangement uses TRBV5-6 and TRBJ1-2; TRBD1 matches 7 bases. After removal of 2 bases from V and 4 bases from J, the junction contained 8 bases not matched to a gene. The CDR3 loop spans 15 amino acids. CDR1 SGHDT and CDR2 YYEEEE come from the germline V gene. The CDR3 DNA sequence: TGTGCCAGCAGCTTTTGGGACAGAAACCTCTATGGCTACACCTTC. This encodes CASSFWDRNLYGYTF.